The present entry profiles one T cell receptor beta chain with its context. The table came from immunoSEQ multiplex PCR; TCRdb's copy has only in-frame clones and leaves some out. The sample gives about 79,000 clones, around four fifths of which show up once; roughly 1.3% is in the top ten. The sample comes from a study of T cell responses to AZD1222 COVID-19 vaccine. Trimming removed 5 bases at V and 5 bases at J, with 9 bases between. The CDR3 loop spans 12 amino acids. Germline V CDR1 and CDR2: MDHEN, SYDVKM. The clonotype comes from an adult who received the AZD1222 COVID-19 vaccine. The chain recombines TRBV28 with TRBJ1-2, with TRBD1 as a possible D gene (5 bases). Sequenced material: peripheral blood, taken 28 days after the second AZD1222 dose. CDR3 DNA sequence: TGTGCCAGCAGTCCCAGGGAGTATGGCTACACCTTC. This sequence encodes CASSPREYGYTF.